This is a list of T cell receptor beta chains from one sample in a study of blood T cell repertoires in COVID-19. The method was immunoSEQ multiplex PCR; TCRdb's version includes in-frame clones alone and lacks a portion of them. The repertoire holds fewer than 250,000 clones, under 85% seen once, with roughly 5% in the top ten. The sample comprised peripheral blood. These receptors originate from a human donor in a cohort sampled during active COVID-19. CDR3s include the opening cysteine and the closing phenylalanine or tryptophan. The D gene is left open where the match is weak. The size entry is marked missing in some rows and otherwise reads once, few, many or a size class.

size	D	V	J	CDR3	DNA
-	-	TRBV7-2	TRBJ1-4	CASSLGAGFNEKLFF	TGTGCCAGCAGCTTAGGGGCAGGGTTCAATGAAAAACTGTTTTTT
-	-	TRBV7-9	TRBJ1-6	CASSLTGVWNSPLHF	TGTGCCAGCAGCTTAACGGGGGTATGGAATTCACCCCTCCACTTT
-	-	TRBV6-6	TRBJ1-5	CASSYGQGNNQPQHF	TGTGCCAGCAGTTATGGGCAGGGGAACAATCAGCCCCAGCATTTT
once	TRBD2	TRBV24-1	TRBJ2-1	CATSDSRGESSYNEQFF	TGTGCCACCAGTGATTCCCGGGGGGAGAGCTCCTACAATGAGCAGTTCTTC
-	TRBD2	TRBV10-2	TRBJ2-3	CASSETLAGDSADTQYF	TGCGCCAGCAGTGAAACTCTAGCGGGAGATAGCGCAGATACGCAGTATTTT
-	-	TRBV4-1	TRBJ2-2	CASSQEKAANTGELFF	TGCGCCAGCAGCCAAGAAAAGGCGGCGAACACCGGGGAGCTGTTTTTT
-	TRBD1	TRBV6-5	TRBJ2-7	CASSYGTGGSEQYF	TGTGCCAGCAGTTACGGGACAGGGGGGTCCGAGCAGTACTTC
-	-	TRBV7-3	TRBJ2-2	CASSLLGGNTGELFF	TGTGCCAGCAGCTTATTAGGGGGGAACACCGGGGAGCTGTTTTTT
-	TRBD1	TRBV5-5	TRBJ2-4	CASSDRDRGYIQYF	TGTGCCAGCAGCGACCGGGACAGGGGGTACATTCAGTACTTC
-	TRBD2	TRBV7-3	TRBJ2-1	CASSKRGDHNEQFF	TGTGCCAGCAGCAAGCGGGGGGACCACAATGAGCAGTTCTTC
-	TRBD1	TRBV18	TRBJ1-2	CASSFMQPGQGTLNYGYTF	TGTGCCAGCTCTTTTATGCAACCGGGACAGGGAACCCTTAACTATGGCTACACCTTC
-	TRBD2	TRBV10-3	TRBJ2-1	CAISDLGWPSGGSYNEQFF	TGTGCCATCAGTGATTTGGGTTGGCCTAGCGGTGGCTCCTACAATGAGCAGTTCTTC
-	TRBD2	TRBV28	TRBJ2-1	CASSLAGLAGYNEQFF	TGTGCCAGCAGTTTGGCGGGACTAGCGGGTTACAATGAGCAGTTCTTC
-	-	TRBV6-1	TRBJ1-6	CASSESRQRNSPLHF	TGTGCCAGCAGTGAATCTCGACAGAGAAATTCACCCCTCCACTTT
-	TRBD2	TRBV4-2	TRBJ2-7	CASSQSLAAEQYF	TGTGCCAGCAGCCAATCCCTAGCGGCCGAGCAGTACTTC
-	TRBD1	TRBV6-2/TRBV6-3	TRBJ1-2	CASSYKGTASGYTF	TGTGCCAGCAGTTACAAGGGGACAGCGAGTGGCTACACCTTC
-	-	TRBV7-9	TRBJ2-2	CATHLDTGELFF	TGTGCCACCCATTTAGACACCGGGGAGCTGTTTTTT
-	-	TRBV19	TRBJ2-1	CASSLRTGGTSNEQFF	TGTGCCAGTAGTCTCCGGACAGGCGGGACTAGCAATGAGCAGTTCTTC
-	TRBD2	TRBV7-6	TRBJ2-5	CASSSGLAGAQETQYF	TGTGCCAGCAGCTCAGGACTAGCGGGGGCCCAAGAGACCCAGTACTTC
-	-	TRBV10-1	TRBJ2-1	CASSEGGGSYNEQFF	TGCGCCAGCAGTGAAGGGGGGGGTTCCTACAATGAGCAGTTCTTC
-	-	TRBV5-1	TRBJ1-1	CASTTRPGEAEAFF	TGCGCCAGCACCACCAGACCTGGAGAAGCTGAAGCTTTCTTT
-	TRBD2	TRBV5-4	TRBJ2-5	CASSLAASGTETQYF	TGTGCCAGCAGCTTGGCGGCTAGCGGGACGGAGACCCAGTACTTC
-	-	TRBV19	TRBJ1-4	CASRTWTDVNEKLFF	TGTGCCAGTAGAACTTGGACAGACGTTAATGAAAAACTGTTTTTT